These 18 T cell receptor beta chains share one sample of origin, sequenced in a study of PD-L1 blockade in urothelial cancer. Time point here: peripheral blood 6 weeks after treatment start. Data came from immunoSEQ multiplex PCR; TCRdb stores just in-frame clones and leaves some out. Here the sample spans about 30,000 clones, approximately 80% being singletons. The sample here was PBMCs, taken around atezolizumab (anti-PD-L1) treatment. Source of these receptors: a man aged 65 to 85 with urothelial cancer.

The chain uses TRBV5-6 and TRBJ2-1; TRBD2 aligns across 8 bases. This CDR3 region has 16 residues. The germline CDR1 and CDR2 sequences are SGHDT and YYEEEE. The trim removed 0 bases at V and 6 bases at J, leaving 8 bases unmatched. CDR3 sequence: CASSLGWAGGSNEQFF. The CDR3, as DNA: TGTGCCAGCAGCTTGGGGTGGGCGGGGGGCAGCAATGAGCAGTTCTTC. The full variable domain, with the rest looked up from reference TRBV5-6 and TRBJ2-1, is DAGVTQSPTHLIKTRGQQVTLRCSPKSGHDTVSWYQQALGQGPQFIFQYYEEEERQRGNFPDRFSGHQFPNYSSELNVNALLLGDSALYLCASSLGWAGGSNEQFFGPGTRLTVL.

The chain employs TRBV5-1 and TRBJ2-1; 7 bases are shared with TRBD2. Germline trimming cut 0 bases from V and 7 bases from J; bases unmatched to any gene: 4. Germline values: CDR1 SGHRS, CDR2 YFSETQ. CDR3 length: 14 residues. The CDR3 spells CASSLDGGGNEQFF. CDR3 DNA sequence: TGCGCCAGCAGCTTGGACGGGGGAGGGAATGAGCAGTTCTTC.

The CDR3 is CASSPGEMNTEAFF. The CDR3 nucleotides read TGTGCCAGCTCACCTGGGGAGATGAACACTGAAGCTTTCTTT. The chain is built from TRBV18 and TRBJ1-1, with D hard to call. V was cut by 3 bases and J by 0 bases, with 8 bases left in between. Germline V gene lookup returns CDR1 KGHSH and CDR2 LQKENI. CDR3 size: 14 residues.

J is TRBJ1-2 and V is TRBV6-6; D is possibly TRBD1 (5 bases). Trimming stripped 2 bases from V and 4 bases from J, with 17 bases between. Germline assignment: CDR1 MNHNY and CDR2 SVGAGI (reference sequence). This CDR3 region has 16 residues. The CDR3 nucleotides are TGTGCCAGCAGTTACGTTTTAAGGGGTTTGTCCTATGGCTACACCTTC. This translates into CASSYVLRGLSYGYTF.

The rearrangement joins TRBV25-1 to TRBJ2-5; 9 bases match TRBD1. Germline V gene lookup returns CDR1 MGHDK and CDR2 SYGVNS. The V and J ends lost 2 bases and 4 bases, in that order; junction bases with no gene match: 5. The CDR3 runs 15 residues. The CDR3 nucleotides are TGTGCCAGCAGTGAACCGCGACAGGGGGGAGAGACCCAGTACTTC. Protein product: CASSEPRQGGETQYF.

Only one count was recorded for this clone. The rearrangement joins TRBV7-3 to TRBJ2-2; a possible D gene is TRBD2 (6 bases). This CDR3 comprises 16 residues. The V and J ends lost 4 bases and 2 bases respectively, with 14 bases between them. Germline lookup yields CDR1 SGHTA and CDR2 FQGTGA. CDR3 sequence (DNA): TGTGCCAGCAGCTGGAACGGGGGACTTAACACCGGGGAGCTGTTTTTT. This translates into CASSWNGGLNTGELFF.

The rearrangement links TRBV19 to TRBJ1-6, with 12 bases aligning to TRBD1. There are 15 residues in the CDR3. Trimming cost V 8 bases and J 10 bases; bases outside gene matches: 9. Germline CDR1 LNHDA, CDR2 SQIVND (reference sequence). The CDR3 region has the DNA TGTGCCAGTCTAGGGACAGGGGGCAGTCGGTCACCCCTCCACTTT. Translation gives CASLGTGGSRSPLHF.

The rearrangement joins TRBV5-1 to TRBJ2-1, with 10 bases identical to TRBD2. V gave up 0 bases and J gave up 7 bases; unmatched junction bases: 7. The CDR3 has 16 residues. Germline V gene sequence: CDR1 SGHRS, CDR2 YFSETQ. For the CDR3, the DNA is TGCGCCAGCAGCTTGGCTAGCGGGAGTGTGGGGAATGAGCAGTTCTTC. This translates into CASSLASGSVGNEQFF.

CDR3 in DNA: TGTGCCAGCAGCCCCCGGGCCAAAAACATTCAGTACTTC. This gives the protein CASSPRAKNIQYF. This chain uses TRBV7-2 with TRBJ2-4, with no clear D. V was clipped by 5 bases and J by 1 base, with 6 bases between them. Per germline, CDR1 SGHTA and CDR2 FQGNSA. The CDR3 covers 13 residues. Filled out from reference TRBV7-2 and TRBJ2-4, the complete variable domain reads GAGVSQSPSNKVTEKGKDVELRCDPISGHTALYWYRQSLGQGLEFLIYFQGNSAPDKSGLPSDRFSAERTGGSVSTLTIQRTQQEDSAVYLCASSPRAKNIQYFGAGTRLSVL.

The chain employs TRBV28 and TRBJ2-1; TRBD1 matches at 8 bases. This CDR3 comprises 14 residues. With V trimmed by 6 bases and J by 4 bases, 5 bases remained unmatched. Germline CDR1 is MDHEN and CDR2 is SYDVKM. The CDR3 nucleotides read TGTGCCAGCAGGGGGACAGGCGAATACAATGAGCAGTTCTTC. This codes for CASRGTGEYNEQFF.

V gene TRBV2 combines with J gene TRBJ2-1; D is ambiguous. The V and J ends lost 5 bases and 0 bases respectively, with 14 bases between them. The germline CDR1 and CDR2 sequences are SNHLY and FYNNEI. CDR3 length: 16 residues. The CDR3 protein is CASSFDRALSYNEQFF. The CDR3 DNA is TGTGCCAGCAGTTTCGATAGAGCCCTCTCCTACAATGAGCAGTTCTTC.

The V call is TRBV7-8, the J call TRBJ2-6; D is possibly TRBD1 (5 bases). The CDR3 loop spans 15 amino acids. Germline values: CDR1 SGHVS, CDR2 FQNEAQ. Trimming removed 5 bases at V and 0 bases at J, with 8 bases between. CDR3 sequence reads: CASSLTGSGANVLTF. The CDR3 region has the DNA TGTGCCAGCAGCCTTACAGGCTCTGGGGCCAACGTCCTGACTTTC.

The chain is built from TRBV19 and TRBJ2-1; 7 nucleotides line up with TRBD2. The CDR3 loop spans 14 amino acids. V gave up 5 bases and J gave up 3 bases; unmatched junction bases: 4. Germline V gives CDR1 LNHDA, CDR2 SQIVND (reference sequence). CDR3 amino acids: CASSPSGIYNEQFF. CDR3 DNA sequence: TGTGCCAGTAGTCCTAGCGGAATCTACAATGAGCAGTTCTTC. Combining the CDR3 with reference TRBV19 and TRBJ2-1 gives the whole variable domain DGGITQSPKYLFRKEGQNVTLSCEQNLNHDAMYWYRQDPGQGLRLIYYSQIVNDFQKGDIAEGYSVSREKKESFPLTVTSAQKNPTAFYLCASSPSGIYNEQFFGPGTRLTVL.

V is TRBV5-5 and J is TRBJ2-3, with 8 bases matching TRBD1. Germline V lookup: CDR1 SGHKS, CDR2 YYEKEE (reference sequence). This CDR3 is built from 14 residues. The junction had 6 bases not matched to a gene; V was cut back by 3 bases and J by 6 bases. CDR3 bases: TGTGCCAGCAGCTCACGGACAGGGCGGGATACGCAGTATTTT. Its protein product is CASSSRTGRDTQYF.

The gene calls are TRBV9 and TRBJ2-7, with D unresolved. Germline values: CDR1 SGDLS, CDR2 YYNGEE. The CDR3 totals 14 residues. The V gene lost 4 bases and the J gene lost 0 bases, with 11 bases spanning the gap. In DNA, the CDR3 is TGTGCCAGCAGCAGGAGTGGAGCCTCCTACGAGCAGTACTTC. This encodes CASSRSGASYEQYF.

This clone turned up a few times. The chain combines TRBV5-4 with TRBJ1-3; 7 nucleotides match TRBD1. Germline lookup yields CDR1 SGHNT and CDR2 YYREEE (reference sequence). There are 14 residues in the CDR3. J was trimmed by 4 bases and V by 4 bases; bases with no gene match: 5. The CDR3 DNA sequence: TGTGCCAGCAGCCCAGGGGGACGGGGAAACACCATATATTTT. Translating it yields CASSPGGRGNTIYF.

This rearrangement joins TRBV6-4 to TRBJ2-3, with 9 positions matching TRBD2. Germline V gives CDR1 MRHNA, CDR2 SNTAGT. This CDR3 spans 14 amino acids. With V trimmed by 3 bases and J by 4 bases, 2 bases remained unmatched. CDR3 nucleotide sequence: TGTGCCAGCAGTGAGCAGCGGGGGGCAGATACGCAGTATTTT. It is translated as CASSEQRGADTQYF.

The rearrangement uses TRBV15 and TRBJ1-1; D is unresolved. CDR1 is LNHNV, CDR2 YYDKDF, per germline (reference sequence). The CDR3 spans 13 residues. V lost 0 bases to trimming and J lost 6 bases, with 8 bases between them. The CDR3 region has the DNA TGTGCCACCAGCAGAGATAGGCGGCCTGAAGCTTTCTTT. Translation: CATSRDRRPEAFF.